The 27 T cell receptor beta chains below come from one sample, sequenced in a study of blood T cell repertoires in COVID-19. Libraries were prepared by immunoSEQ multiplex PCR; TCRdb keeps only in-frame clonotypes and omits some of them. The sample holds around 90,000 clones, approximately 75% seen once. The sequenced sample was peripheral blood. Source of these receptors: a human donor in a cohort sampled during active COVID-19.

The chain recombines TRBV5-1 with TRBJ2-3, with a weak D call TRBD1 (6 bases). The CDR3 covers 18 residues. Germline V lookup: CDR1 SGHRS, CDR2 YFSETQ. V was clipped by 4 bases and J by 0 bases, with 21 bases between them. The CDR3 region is CASSPRPGTPRSTDTQYF. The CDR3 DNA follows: TGCGCCAGCAGCCCTCGACCCGGGACACCCCGGAGCACAGATACGCAGTATTTT.

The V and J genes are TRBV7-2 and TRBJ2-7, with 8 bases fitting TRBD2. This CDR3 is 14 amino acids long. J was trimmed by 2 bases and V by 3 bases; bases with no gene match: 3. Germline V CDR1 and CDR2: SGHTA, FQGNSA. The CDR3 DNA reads TGTGCCAGCAGCTTTCGCGGGGGGACCTACGAGCAGTACTTC. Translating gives CASSFRGGTYEQYF.

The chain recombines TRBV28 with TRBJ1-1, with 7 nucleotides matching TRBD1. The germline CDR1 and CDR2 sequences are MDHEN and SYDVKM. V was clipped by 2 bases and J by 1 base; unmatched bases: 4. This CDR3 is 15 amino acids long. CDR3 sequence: CASSLRRQGNTEAFF. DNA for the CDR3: TGTGCCAGCAGTTTAAGGCGACAGGGGAACACTGAAGCTTTCTTT.

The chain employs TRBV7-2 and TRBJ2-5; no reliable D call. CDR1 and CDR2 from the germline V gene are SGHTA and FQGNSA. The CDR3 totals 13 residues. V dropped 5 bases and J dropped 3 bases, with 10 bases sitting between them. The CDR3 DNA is TGTGCCAGCAGCCGTCCGGTAAAAGAGACCCAGTACTTC. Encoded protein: CASSRPVKETQYF.

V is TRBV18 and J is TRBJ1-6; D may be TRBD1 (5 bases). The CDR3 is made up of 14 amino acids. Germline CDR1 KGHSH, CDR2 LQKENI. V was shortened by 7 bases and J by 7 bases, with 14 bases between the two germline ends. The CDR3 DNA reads TGTGCCAGCTTCGGAGGGGCGAAGAATTCACCCCTCCACTTT. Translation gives CASFGGAKNSPLHF.

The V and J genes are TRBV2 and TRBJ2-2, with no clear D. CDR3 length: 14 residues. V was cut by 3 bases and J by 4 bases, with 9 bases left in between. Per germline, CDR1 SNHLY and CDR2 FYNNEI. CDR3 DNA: TGTGCCAGCAGTGAGTTTGGCCGCACCGGGGAGCTGTTTTTT. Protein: CASSEFGRTGELFF.

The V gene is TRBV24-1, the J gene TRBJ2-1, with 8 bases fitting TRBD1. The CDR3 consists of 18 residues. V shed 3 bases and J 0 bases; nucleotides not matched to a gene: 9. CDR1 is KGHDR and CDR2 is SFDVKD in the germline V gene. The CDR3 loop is CATSDGGQGRSSYNEQFF. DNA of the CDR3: TGTGCCACCAGTGATGGAGGACAGGGCCGAAGCTCCTACAATGAGCAGTTCTTC.

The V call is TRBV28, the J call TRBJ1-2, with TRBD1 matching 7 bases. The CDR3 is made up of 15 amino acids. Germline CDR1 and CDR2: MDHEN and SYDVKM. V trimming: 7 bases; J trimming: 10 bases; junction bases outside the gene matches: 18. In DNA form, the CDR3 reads TGTGCCAGCACCGAAAAAAATTCCCCGGGACAGAACTACACCTTC. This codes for CASTEKNSPGQNYTF.

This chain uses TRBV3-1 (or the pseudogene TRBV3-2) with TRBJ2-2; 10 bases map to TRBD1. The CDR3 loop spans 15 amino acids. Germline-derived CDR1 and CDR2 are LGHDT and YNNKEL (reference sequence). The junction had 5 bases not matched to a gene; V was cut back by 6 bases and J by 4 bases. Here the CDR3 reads CASRTGTGVTGELFF. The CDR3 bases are TGTGCCAGCAGGACCGGGACAGGGGTCACCGGGGAGCTGTTTTTT.

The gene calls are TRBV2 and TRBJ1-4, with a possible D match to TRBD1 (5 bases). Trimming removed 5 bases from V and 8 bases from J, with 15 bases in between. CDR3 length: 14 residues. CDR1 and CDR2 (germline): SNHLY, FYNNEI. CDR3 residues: CASSLGTAAEKLFF. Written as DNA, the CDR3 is TGTGCCAGCAGTCTTGGGACTGCCGCCGAAAAACTGTTTTTT.

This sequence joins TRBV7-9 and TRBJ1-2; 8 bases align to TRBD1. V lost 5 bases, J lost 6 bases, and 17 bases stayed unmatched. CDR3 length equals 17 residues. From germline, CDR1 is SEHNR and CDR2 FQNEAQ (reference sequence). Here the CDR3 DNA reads TGTGCCAGCAGCCCGCTTTTTCTACAGGGGGATATGGATGGCTACACCTTC. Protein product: CASSPLFLQGDMDGYTF.

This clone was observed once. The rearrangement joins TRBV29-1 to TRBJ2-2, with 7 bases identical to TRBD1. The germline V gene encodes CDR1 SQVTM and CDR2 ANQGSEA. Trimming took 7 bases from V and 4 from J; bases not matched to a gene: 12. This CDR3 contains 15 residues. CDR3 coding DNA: TGCAGCGCACAGACAAACAGGGGTGGCACCGGGGAGCTGTTTTTT. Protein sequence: CSAQTNRGGTGELFF.

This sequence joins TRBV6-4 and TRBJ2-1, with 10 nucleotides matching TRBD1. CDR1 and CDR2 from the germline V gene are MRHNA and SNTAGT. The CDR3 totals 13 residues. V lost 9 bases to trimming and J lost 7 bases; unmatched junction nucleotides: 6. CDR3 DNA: TGTGCCAGTAGCGGACAGGGGGGAAATGAGCAGTTCTTC. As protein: CASSGQGGNEQFF.

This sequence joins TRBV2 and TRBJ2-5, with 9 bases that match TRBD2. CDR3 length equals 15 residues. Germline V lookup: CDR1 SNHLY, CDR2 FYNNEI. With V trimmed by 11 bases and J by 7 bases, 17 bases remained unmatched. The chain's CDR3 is CALTIAGVPRGTQYF. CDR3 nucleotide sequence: TGTGCCCTAACCATAGCGGGGGTACCAAGAGGGACCCAGTACTTC. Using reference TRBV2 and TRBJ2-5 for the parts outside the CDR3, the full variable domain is EPEVTQTPSHQVTQMGQEVILRCVPISNHLYFYWYRQILGQKVEFLVSFYNNEISEKSEIFDDQFSVERPDGSNFTLKIRSTKLEDSAMYFCALTIAGVPRGTQYFGPGTRLLVL.

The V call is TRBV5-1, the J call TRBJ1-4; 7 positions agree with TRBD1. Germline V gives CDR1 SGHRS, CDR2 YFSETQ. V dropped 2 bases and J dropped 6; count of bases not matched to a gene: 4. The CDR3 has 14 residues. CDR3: CASSLGTADEKLFF. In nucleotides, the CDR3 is TGCGCCAGCAGCTTAGGGACAGCCGATGAAAAACTGTTTTTT.

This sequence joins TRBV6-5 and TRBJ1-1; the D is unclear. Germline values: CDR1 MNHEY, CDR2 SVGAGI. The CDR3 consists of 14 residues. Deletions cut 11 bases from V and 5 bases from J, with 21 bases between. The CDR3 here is CALTGYAQRTEAFF. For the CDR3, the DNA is TGTGCCTTGACCGGCTACGCCCAGAGGACTGAAGCTTTCTTT.

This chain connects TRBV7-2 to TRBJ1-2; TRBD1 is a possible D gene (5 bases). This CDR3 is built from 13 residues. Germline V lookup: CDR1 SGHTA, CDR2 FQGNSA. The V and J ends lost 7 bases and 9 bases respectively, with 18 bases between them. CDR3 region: CASNVPPDTSYTF. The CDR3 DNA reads TGTGCCAGCAACGTGCCGCCGGACACTAGCTACACCTTC.

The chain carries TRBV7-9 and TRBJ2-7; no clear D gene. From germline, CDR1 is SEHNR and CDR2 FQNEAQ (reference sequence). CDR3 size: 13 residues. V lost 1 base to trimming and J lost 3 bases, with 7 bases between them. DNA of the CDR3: TGTGCCAGCAGCTTAGGGGCTTTCTACGAGCAGTACTTC. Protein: CASSLGAFYEQYF.

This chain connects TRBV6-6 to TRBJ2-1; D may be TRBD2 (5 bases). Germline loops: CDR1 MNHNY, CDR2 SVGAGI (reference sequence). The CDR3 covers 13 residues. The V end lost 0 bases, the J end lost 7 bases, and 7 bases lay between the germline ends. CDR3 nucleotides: TGTGCCAGCAGTTACTCGCCGGGGAATGAGCAGTTCTTC. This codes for CASSYSPGNEQFF.

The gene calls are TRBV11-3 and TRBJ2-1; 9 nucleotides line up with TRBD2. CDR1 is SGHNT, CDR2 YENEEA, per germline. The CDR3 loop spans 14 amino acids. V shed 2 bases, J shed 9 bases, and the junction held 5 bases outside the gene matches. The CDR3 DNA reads TGTGCCAGCAGCTTACGGCGGGGGGGCGGTGAGCAGTTCTTC. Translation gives CASSLRRGGGEQFF.

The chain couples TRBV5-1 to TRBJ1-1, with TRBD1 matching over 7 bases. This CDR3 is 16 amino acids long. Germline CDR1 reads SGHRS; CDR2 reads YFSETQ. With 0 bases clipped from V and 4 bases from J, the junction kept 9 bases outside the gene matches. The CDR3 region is CASSLAAGGRFTEAFF. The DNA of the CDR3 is TGCGCCAGCAGCTTGGCGGCAGGGGGTCGGTTCACTGAAGCTTTCTTT.

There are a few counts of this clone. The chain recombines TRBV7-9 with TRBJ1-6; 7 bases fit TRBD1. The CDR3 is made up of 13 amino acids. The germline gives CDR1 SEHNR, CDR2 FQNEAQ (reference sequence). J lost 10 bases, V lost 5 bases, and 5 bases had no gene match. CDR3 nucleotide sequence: TGTGCCAGCAGCCCCGGACAGGAATCACCCCTCCACTTT. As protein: CASSPGQESPLHF.

In DNA, the CDR3 is TGTGCCAGCAGTGACGCTGAAGCTTTCTTT. This codes for CASSDAEAFF. The chain couples TRBV6-1 to TRBJ1-1; D is undetermined. Germline values: CDR1 MNHNS, CDR2 SASEGT. V was pared by 3 bases and J by 6 bases, with 2 bases between. The CDR3 is made up of 10 amino acids.

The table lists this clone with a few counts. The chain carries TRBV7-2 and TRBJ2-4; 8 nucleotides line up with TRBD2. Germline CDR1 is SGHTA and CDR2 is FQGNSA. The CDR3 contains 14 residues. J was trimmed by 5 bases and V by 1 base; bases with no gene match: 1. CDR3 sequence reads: CASSLGGGQNIQYF. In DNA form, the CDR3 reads TGTGCCAGCAGCTTAGGCGGGGGGCAAAACATTCAGTACTTC. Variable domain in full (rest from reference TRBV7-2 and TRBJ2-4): GAGVSQSPSNKVTEKGKDVELRCDPISGHTALYWYRQSLGQGLEFLIYFQGNSAPDKSGLPSDRFSAERTGGSVSTLTIQRTQQEDSAVYLCASSLGGGQNIQYFGAGTRLSVL.

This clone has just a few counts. The CDR3 here is CASSQNQGVGQPQHF. The CDR3 DNA reads TGTGCCAGCAGCCAGAATCAAGGGGTGGGTCAGCCCCAGCATTTT. V and J are TRBV3-1 (or the pseudogene TRBV3-2) and TRBJ1-5; perhaps TRBD1 as D (5 bases). This CDR3 region has 15 residues. V shed 3 bases and J shed 6 bases, with 15 bases lying between them. The germline gives CDR1 LGHDT, CDR2 YNNKEL (reference sequence).

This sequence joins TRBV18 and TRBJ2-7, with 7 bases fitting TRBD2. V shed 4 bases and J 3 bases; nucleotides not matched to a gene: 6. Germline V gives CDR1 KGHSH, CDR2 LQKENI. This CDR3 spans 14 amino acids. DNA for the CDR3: TGTGCCAGCTCACAACTGGGGGAGGGCTACGAGCAGTACTTC. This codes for CASSQLGEGYEQYF.

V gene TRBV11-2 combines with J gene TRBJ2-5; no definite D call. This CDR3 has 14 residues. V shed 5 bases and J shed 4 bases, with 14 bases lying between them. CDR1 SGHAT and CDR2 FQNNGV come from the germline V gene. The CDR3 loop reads CASSKWSVRETQYF. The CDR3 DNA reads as TGTGCCAGCAGCAAGTGGAGTGTCAGAGAGACCCAGTACTTC.